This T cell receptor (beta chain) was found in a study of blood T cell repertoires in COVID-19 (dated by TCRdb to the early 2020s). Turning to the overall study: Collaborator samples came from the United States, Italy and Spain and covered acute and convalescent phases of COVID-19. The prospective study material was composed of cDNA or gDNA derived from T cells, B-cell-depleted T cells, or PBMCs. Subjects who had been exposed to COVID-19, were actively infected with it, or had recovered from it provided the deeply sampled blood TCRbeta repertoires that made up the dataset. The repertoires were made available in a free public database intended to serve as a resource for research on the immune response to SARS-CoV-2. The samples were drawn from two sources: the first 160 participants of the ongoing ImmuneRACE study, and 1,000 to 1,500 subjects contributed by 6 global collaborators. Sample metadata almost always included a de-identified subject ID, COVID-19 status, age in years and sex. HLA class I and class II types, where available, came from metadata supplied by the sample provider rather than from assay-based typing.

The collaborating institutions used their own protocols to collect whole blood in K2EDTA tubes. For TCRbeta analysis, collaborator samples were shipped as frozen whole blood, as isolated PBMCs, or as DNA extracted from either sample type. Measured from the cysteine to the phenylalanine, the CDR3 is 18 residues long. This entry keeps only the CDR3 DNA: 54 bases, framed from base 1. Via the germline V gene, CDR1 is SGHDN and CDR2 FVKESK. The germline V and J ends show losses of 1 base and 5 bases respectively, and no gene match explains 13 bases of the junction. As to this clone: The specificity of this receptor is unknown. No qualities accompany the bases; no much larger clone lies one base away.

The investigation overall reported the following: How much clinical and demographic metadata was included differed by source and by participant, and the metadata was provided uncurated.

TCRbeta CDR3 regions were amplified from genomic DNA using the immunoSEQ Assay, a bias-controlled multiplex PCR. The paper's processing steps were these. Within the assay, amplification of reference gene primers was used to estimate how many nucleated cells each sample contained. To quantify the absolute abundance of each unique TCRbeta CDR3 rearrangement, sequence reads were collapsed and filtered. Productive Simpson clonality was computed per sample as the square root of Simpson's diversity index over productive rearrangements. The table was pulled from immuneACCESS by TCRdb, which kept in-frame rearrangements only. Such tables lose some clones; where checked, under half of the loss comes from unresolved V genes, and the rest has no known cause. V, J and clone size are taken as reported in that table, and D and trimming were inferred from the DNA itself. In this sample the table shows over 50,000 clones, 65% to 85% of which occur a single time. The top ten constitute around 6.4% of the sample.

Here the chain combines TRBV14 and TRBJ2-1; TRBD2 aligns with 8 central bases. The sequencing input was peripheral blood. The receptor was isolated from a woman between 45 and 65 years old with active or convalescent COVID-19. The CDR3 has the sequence CASSQGREGLAGDNEQFF. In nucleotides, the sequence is TGTGCCAGCAGCCAAGGAAGGGAAGGGCTAGCGGGTGACAATGAGCAGTTCTTC.